This TCR beta chain is from a study of blood T cell repertoires in COVID-19. Study at large: T cells, B-cell-depleted T cells, or PBMCs provided the cDNA or gDNA that served as material.

This CDR3 contains 16 residues. Germline assignment: CDR1 SGHNT and CDR2 YYREEE (reference sequence). Trimming cost V 0 bases and J 6 bases; bases outside gene matches: 11. Using immunoSEQ multiplex PCR, the repertoire was profiled, and TCRdb retains in-frame clones only, with some absent. The sample consists of 200,000 to 250,000 clones, 75% to 85% of them appearing once. Study members were between about 18 and 90 years old and lived in approximately 25 US regions. Each participant's cohort was designated according to participant-reported clinical history. This TCR came from a woman aged 45-65 years with acute COVID-19. The genes are TRBV5-4 and TRBJ1-2, with 7 bases that match TRBD1. The material sequenced was PBMCs or T cells enriched from blood (not recorded which). DNA for the CDR3: TGTGCCAGCAGCTTGGCCGACAGGGTGACCTTCAATGGCTACACCTTC. This gives the protein CASSLADRVTFNGYTF. Filled out from reference TRBV5-4 and TRBJ1-2, the complete variable domain reads ETGVTQSPTHLIKTRGQQVTLRCSSQSGHNTVSWYQQALGQGPQFIFQYYREEENGRGNFPPRFSGLQFPNYSSELNVNALELDDSALYLCASSLADRVTFNGYTFGSGTRLTVV.